The 2 T cell receptor beta chains listed next were all sequenced from one sample in a study of T cell clones after liver transplantation. Repertoires were generated with immunoSEQ multiplex PCR, while TCRdb's copy carries only in-frame clones and drops some. The table lists 8,500 to 10,000 clones, roughly 72% of them singletons. Sample: CD8+ T cells from blood, taken at the approximately 16-month timepoint. The receptors here all came from a human patient who received a liver transplant. The graft donor may have contributed some T cells.

The J gene is TRBJ2-1, the V gene TRBV19; 7 nucleotides align to TRBD2. Germline assignment: CDR1 LNHDA and CDR2 SQIVND (reference sequence). This CDR3 spans 14 amino acids. The trim removed 2 bases at V and 4 bases at J, leaving 2 bases unmatched. Here the CDR3 reads CASSILAEYNEQFF. In DNA form, the CDR3 reads TGTGCCAGTAGTATACTAGCGGAGTACAATGAGCAGTTCTTC. The complete variable domain, with remaining parts taken from reference TRBV19 and TRBJ2-1, reads DGGITQSPKYLFRKEGQNVTLSCEQNLNHDAMYWYRQDPGQGLRLIYYSQIVNDFQKGDIAEGYSVSREKKESFPLTVTSAQKNPTAFYLCASSILAEYNEQFFGPGTRLTVL.

This clone has just a few counts. This chain connects TRBV5-4 to TRBJ2-7; D may correspond to TRBD1 or TRBD2 (5 bases each). The V end lost 0 bases, the J end lost 4 bases, and 11 bases lay between the germline ends. The CDR3 has 14 residues. Germline CDR1 and CDR2: SGHNT and YYREEE (reference sequence). This CDR3 is CASSLDEGPYEQYV. CDR3 nucleotide sequence: TGTGCCAGCAGCTTGGATGAGGGGCCTTACGAGCAGTACGTC.